The rows below give T cell receptor beta chains drawn from one sample of a study of blood T cell repertoires in COVID-19. Generated by immunoSEQ multiplex PCR, the TCRdb table keeps only in-frame clones and is missing some. The sample lists about 350,000 clones, roughly nine tenths seen once, with 3% to 4.5% in the top ten. The sequenced material came from peripheral blood. The receptors originated from a woman aged 60 to 75 with COVID-19, enrolled during active disease. CDR3s include the opening cysteine and the closing phenylalanine or tryptophan. A D gene is named only where the DNA matches it firmly. Size values are once, few and many counts, or a class for expanded clones, and some rows have none.

j_call clone_size d_call v_call cdr3_nt cdr3_aa
TRBJ1-6 . . TRBV5-1 TGCGCCAGCAGCTTGGGTAGTATCAGGGGAAATTCACCCCTCCACTTT CASSLGSIRGNSPLHF
TRBJ1-5 . . TRBV30 TGTGCCTGGAGCTTCGGACAAGTCGGCAATCAGCCCCAGCATTTT CAWSFGQVGNQPQHF
TRBJ1-5 . TRBD1 TRBV7-9 TGTGCCAGCAGCTTCGACAGGGTCGGCAATCAGCCCCAGCATTTT CASSFDRVGNQPQHF
TRBJ1-1 . TRBD1 TRBV19 TGTGCCAGCAGGACGACAGGGGGAAGTCGTATGAACACTGAAGCTTTCTTT CASRTTGGSRMNTEAFF
TRBJ2-3 . . TRBV18 TGTGCCAGCTCACCTAACAGGGATACGCAGTATTTT CASSPNRDTQYF
TRBJ1-2 . . TRBV3-1/TRBV3-2 TGTGCCAGCAGCGGGCACCAAGGACTCTATGGCTACACCTTC CASSGHQGLYGYTF
TRBJ2-6 . TRBD1 TRBV7-3 TGTGCCAGCAGCTTAATGGGACAGGGGGTGCTCTCTGGGGCCAACGTCCTGACTTTC CASSLMGQGVLSGANVLTF
TRBJ2-6 . TRBD1 TRBV29-1 TGCAGCGTGGGGACAGACTCTGGGGCCAACGTCCTGACTTTC CSVGTDSGANVLTF
TRBJ2-3 . TRBD2 TRBV3-1/TRBV3-2 TGTGCCAGCAGCCAAGGATCTAGCGGGGGGACAGATACGCAGTATTTT CASSQGSSGGTDTQYF
TRBJ1-3 . TRBD1 TRBV3-1/TRBV3-2 TGTGCCAGCAGCCGTGACAGGGGGAAAGGAAACACCATATATTTT CASSRDRGKGNTIYF
TRBJ1-1 . TRBD1 TRBV6-5 TGTGCCAGCACCCTGACAGGGGACACTGAAGCTTTCTTT CASTLTGDTEAFF
TRBJ2-7 few . TRBV6-5 TGTGCCAGCAGTTACCGGGGCTACGAGCAGTACTTC CASSYRGYEQYF
TRBJ1-5 . TRBD1 TRBV28 TGTGCCAGCACCCGACAGGGAAAGGGAGGAAATCAGCCCCAGCATTTT CASTRQGKGGNQPQHF
TRBJ1-6 few . TRBV4-1 TGCGCCAGCAGCCTTCCTGCCTATAATTCACCCCTCCACTTT CASSLPAYNSPLHF
TRBJ1-3 few . TRBV6-6 TGTGCCAGCAGTTTCGCAGACAGAGCTGGAAACACCATATATTTT CASSFADRAGNTIYF
TRBJ1-6 . . TRBV6-2/TRBV6-3 TGTGCCAGCAGTTTTGGTGTCGGGGGGCGAGGATCACCCCTCCACTTT CASSFGVGGRGSPLHF
TRBJ2-7 . . TRBV6-5 TGTGCCAGCAGTCCCCGTGGCCCTTCCTACGAGCAGTACTTC CASSPRGPSYEQYF
TRBJ1-3 . . TRBV9 TGTGCCAGCAGCGAACAGGTTAACTCTGGAAACACCATATATTTT CASSEQVNSGNTIYF
TRBJ2-2 . TRBD2 TRBV6-2/TRBV6-3 TGTGCCAGCAGTTACCGACTCGGGACTAGCGGGCCTGCAGGGGCCGGGGAGCTGTTTTTT CASSYRLGTSGPAGAGELFF
TRBJ1-1 . TRBD1 TRBV15 TGTGCCACCAGCAGAGGTAGAAGACAGGGGGACACTGAAGCTTTCTTT CATSRGRRQGDTEAFF
TRBJ2-1 . TRBD2 TRBV11-2 TGTGCCAGCAGCCGTAGGACTAGCGGGGGGTCCCGCTCCTACAATGAGCAGTTCTTC CASSRRTSGGSRSYNEQFF
TRBJ2-1 . TRBD1 TRBV3-1/TRBV3-2 TGTGCCAGCAGCCGATATACAGGGGGCCCCTACAATGAGCAGTTCTTC CASSRYTGGPYNEQFF
TRBJ1-2 . . TRBV3-1/TRBV3-2 TGTGCCAGCAGCCAAGATCTGGGGGGATCTGGCTACACCTTC CASSQDLGGSGYTF
TRBJ2-5 . TRBD1 TRBV24-1 TGTGCCACCAGTGGTGCCGGGACAGGGGAAGAGACCCAGTACTTC CATSGAGTGEETQYF
TRBJ1-1 few . TRBV27 TGTGCCAGCAGTCCGGGGGTTGTGGACACTGAAGCTTTCTTT CASSPGVVDTEAFF
TRBJ2-2 . TRBD2 TRBV7-2 TGTGCCAGCTCTTTGGGCGGGAGGGTGACCGGGGAGCTGTTTTTT CASSLGGRVTGELFF
TRBJ1-2 . . TRBV6-1 TGTGCCAGCAGTGAAGCCAGGGTAGGCTACACCTTC CASSEARVGYTF
TRBJ2-3 . TRBD2 TRBV5-1 TGCGCCAGCAGGCCCGGAATAGCGGGGGGGCATATAGATACGCAGTATTTT CASRPGIAGGHIDTQYF
TRBJ1-1 once . TRBV5-1 TGCGCCAGCAGCTTGGTGTCGGGGGAAACTGAAGCTTTCTTT CASSLVSGETEAFF
TRBJ1-3 . . TRBV29-1 TGCAGCGGCACAGGGAGAGCTGGAAACACCATATATTTT CSGTGRAGNTIYF
TRBJ2-7 . TRBD1 TRBV5-1 TGCGCCAGCAGCCGGGACAGGCCGTACGAGCAGTACTTC CASSRDRPYEQYF
TRBJ1-1 . . TRBV5-6 TGTGCCAGCAGCCTGCGGTGGGCGGGGAACACTGAAGCTTTCTTT CASSLRWAGNTEAFF